These T cell receptor beta chains were read from a single sample in a study of T-cell reconstitution after alpha-beta-depleted transplantation in children. A single record per CDR3 protein comes from TCRdb applying MiXCR to the PCR reads. The profile shows over 90,000 distinct CDR3 sequences, 7% to 8% of them singletons. This specimen consisted of PBMCs, obtained before TCRalphabeta/CD19-depleted stem cell transplant. These receptors were collected from a boy aged 2 to 9 with acute lymphoblastic leukemia, due to receive a stem cell transplant. Each CDR3 is given with its conserved first and last residue. A D gene is named only where the DNA matches it firmly. The size entry is marked missing in some rows and otherwise reads once, few, many or a size class.

clone_size j_call d_call v_call cdr3_nt cdr3_aa
many TRBJ2-2 - TRBV14 TGTGCCAGCAGCCCCCGTGGGGCAGGGGACCCGAACACCGGGGAGCTGTTTTTT CASSPRGAGDPNTGELFF
few TRBJ2-1 TRBD2 TRBV15 TGTGCCACCAGCGTGCTAGCGGGGGGCCCCTACAATGAGCAGTTCTTC CATSVLAGGPYNEQFF
many TRBJ2-7 TRBD2 TRBV3-1 TGTGCCAGCAGCCAAGGCCGATACCGCGGGGGATCATACGAGCAGTACTTC CASSQGRYRGGSYEQYF
- TRBJ2-7 TRBD1 TRBV5-1 TGCGCCAGCAGGCCGACAGGGGGCCTCTACGAGCAGTACTTC CASRPTGGLYEQYF
- TRBJ1-6 TRBD1 TRBV27 TGTGCCAGCAGTTCACAGGGGGCGAATTCACCCCTCCACTTT CASSSQGANSPLHF
- TRBJ1-4 TRBD1 TRBV5-1 TGCGCCAGCAGTTTACAGGGGATCGCTAATGAAAAACTGTTTTTT CASSLQGIANEKLFF
many TRBJ1-2 - TRBV29-1 TGCAGCGTTGAAGTAGGGTCTGGCTACACCTTC CSVEVGSGYTF
few TRBJ2-1 TRBD1 TRBV6-2/TRBV6-3 TGTGCCAGCAGTTTGGGCAGGGGGCCGTACAATGAGCAGTTCTTC CASSLGRGPYNEQFF
many TRBJ1-4 TRBD1 TRBV20-1 TGCAGTGCTAGCCCGCCGGGCGGGACAGGCGAAGGTACTAATGAAAAACTGTTTTTT CSASPPGGTGEGTNEKLFF
- TRBJ1-6 - TRBV20-1 TGCAGTGCTAGCTCTTATTCCGGCCTCTATAATTCACCCCTCCACTTT CSASSYSGLYNSPLHF
- TRBJ2-7 - TRBV3-1 TGTGCCAGCAGCCAAGTGCCTAACTACGAGCAGTACTTC CASSQVPNYEQYF
- TRBJ1-1 TRBD1 TRBV6-6 TGTGCCAGCCACTCCGGACAGGGAAGCGGGAACACTGAAGCTTTCTTT CASHSGQGSGNTEAFF
many TRBJ1-1 - TRBV6-5 TGTGCCAGCCGCCGGGGCAATGAAGCTTTCTTT CASRRGNEAFF
many TRBJ1-3 TRBD1 TRBV4-1 TGCGCCAGCAGCCAAGAAGGGCCCGGGACAGTCTCTCCCTCTGGAAACACCATATATTTT CASSQEGPGTVSPSGNTIYF
many TRBJ2-5 - TRBV7-9 TGTGCCAGCAGCTTAGACAGCCTCCAAGAGACCCAGTACTTC CASSLDSLQETQYF
- TRBJ1-1 - TRBV20-1 TGCAGTGCCCGAGCGGGGGGTGGGATAGGTCCCACTGAAGCTTTCTTT CSARAGGGIGPTEAFF
many TRBJ2-3 TRBD1 TRBV6-4 TGTGCCAGCAGTGACGGGGACAGACACACAGATACGCAGTATTTT CASSDGDRHTDTQYF
few TRBJ1-6 - TRBV5-6 TGTGCCAGCCGTTCCTATAATTCACCCCTCCACTTT CASRSYNSPLHF
many TRBJ2-5 TRBD2 TRBV6-5 TGTGCCAGCAGTTACACCAGGACTAGCGGGGGACAAGAGACCCAGTACTTC CASSYTRTSGGQETQYF
many TRBJ1-1 - TRBV20-1 TGCAGTGCCCACCTCCCCGGGTCCGCTGAAGCTTTCTTT CSAHLPGSAEAFF
many TRBJ2-2 - TRBV9 TGTGCCAGCAGCGTAGACGGGGCGGTTCTCACCACCGGGGAGCTGTTTTTT CASSVDGAVLTTGELFF
many TRBJ2-1 - TRBV4-3 TGCGCCAGCAGCCACGTGCTAGCGTCCCGCTACAATGAGCAGTTCTTC CASSHVLASRYNEQFF
few TRBJ1-6 TRBD1 TRBV9 TGTGCCAGCAGCGCGACAGGGAAAGGGAATTCACCCCTCCACTTT CASSATGKGNSPLHF
few TRBJ2-1 TRBD2 TRBV10-1 TGCGGCAGAGGGGTTAGCGGGGGCCCCTCCTCCTACAATGAGCAGTTCTTC CGRGVSGGPSSYNEQFF
few TRBJ2-5 - TRBV7-3 TGTGCCAGCAGCTTAACCGACTCGAGGTCCGGAGGAGAGACCCAGTACTTC CASSLTDSRSGGETQYF
many TRBJ1-5 - TRBV12-3/TRBV12-4 TGTGCCAGCAGTTTATCTGGGGACAATCAGCCCCAGCATTTT CASSLSGDNQPQHF
many TRBJ2-1 - TRBV4-1 TGCGCCAGCAGCCAAGGCCTCAGGGGAAATGAGCAGTTCTTC CASSQGLRGNEQFF
- TRBJ2-1 TRBD1 TRBV4-1 TGCGCCAGCAGCCAACCCGGGACAGCTAGGAATGAGCAGTTCTTC CASSQPGTARNEQFF
few TRBJ2-2 - TRBV5-1 TGCGCCAGCAGCTATTCCGGGACCTCAACCGGGGAGCTGTTTTTT CASSYSGTSTGELFF
many TRBJ2-7 - TRBV7-9 TGTGCCAGCAGCCCTCTCCGTGCCGGCTACGAGCAGTACTTC CASSPLRAGYEQYF
few TRBJ2-1 TRBD1 TRBV6-5 TGTGCCAGCAGACCACCGGGACAGGGTATCGAGCAGTTCTTC CASRPPGQGIEQFF
few TRBJ2-2 - TRBV20-1 TGCAGTGCTAGGGACGAGAAGATGAACACCGGGGAGCTGTTTTTT CSARDEKMNTGELFF
many TRBJ2-7 - TRBV28 TGTGCCAGCATCCCAAAGGGGGCGGGGGCCGAGCGGTGGTACTTC CASIPKGAGAERWYF
once TRBJ1-6 - TRBV9 TGTGTCAGCAGCGTAGATGGCTCACCGAACTCACCCCTCCACTTT CVSSVDGSPNSPLHF
many TRBJ1-5 - TRBV7-9 TGTGCCAGCAGCTTAGGACACCATAGCAATCAGCCCCAGCATTTT CASSLGHHSNQPQHF
few TRBJ2-5 - TRBV29-1 TGCAGCGTTAAAGACTCAAGAGAGACCCAGTACTTC CSVKDSRETQYF
- TRBJ2-3 - TRBV12-3/TRBV12-4 TGTGCCAGCAGTCTCAGGGAACAAGATACGCAGTATTTT CASSLREQDTQYF
many TRBJ2-1 - TRBV5-5 TGTGCCAGCAGCGTAACGGTACCCAATGAGCAGTTCTTC CASSVTVPNEQFF
few TRBJ2-7 TRBD1 TRBV3-1 TGTGCCAGCAGCCCCCGGGACAGCTCCTACGAGCAGTACTTC CASSPRDSSYEQYF
many TRBJ2-3 - TRBV29-1 TGCAGCGTTGTCGAAGCGGCGATGCTAATCACAGATACGCAGTATTTT CSVVEAAMLITDTQYF
- TRBJ2-7 - TRBV3-1 TGTGCCAGCAGCCGTCAGGGGCAGGGACCCTACGAGCAGTACTTC CASSRQGQGPYEQYF
many TRBJ1-1 TRBD1 TRBV5-1 TGCGCCAGCAGCTTGTGGGGGGGGACGACAGGGGATAAGGACACTGAAGCTTTCTTT CASSLWGGTTGDKDTEAFF
many TRBJ1-2 - TRBV28 TGTGCCAGCAGTTTCCACGGTGGGTATGTCTACACCTTC CASSFHGGYVYTF
- TRBJ2-3 TRBD2 TRBV5-5 TGTGCCAGCCGCGGGGGGTTGGCGGGGGACACAGATACGCAGTATTTT CASRGGLAGDTDTQYF
many TRBJ2-2 - TRBV6-5 TGTGCCAGCAATTCGGGCCCCGGGGAAACCGGGGAGCTGTTTTTT CASNSGPGETGELFF
many TRBJ2-1 TRBD1 TRBV28 TGTGCCAGCAGTTCGCCTGGACAGGGCAATGAGCAGTTCTTC CASSSPGQGNEQFF
few TRBJ2-7 - TRBV12-3/TRBV12-4 TGTGCCAGCAGTTTCGGCAGGGCCTCCTACGAGCAGTACTTC CASSFGRASYEQYF
many TRBJ2-1 - TRBV19 TGTGCCAGTAGTATAGATCATGGGCGTGAGCAGTTCTTC CASSIDHGREQFF
few TRBJ2-5 TRBD1 TRBV6-5 TGTGCCAGCAGTCCCACCACAGGGGGCTCAGAGACCCAGTACTTC CASSPTTGGSETQYF
few TRBJ1-5 - TRBV4-2 TGTGCCAGCAGCCAAGATCCATGGTTTGACCCTAAAGCCCAGCATTTT CASSQDPWFDPKAQHF
many TRBJ2-1 - TRBV12-3/TRBV12-4 TGTGCCAGCAGGTACGGGACTCTCAATGAGCAGTTCTTC CASRYGTLNEQFF
- TRBJ1-1 - TRBV5-1 TGCGCCAGCAGCTCGGATTTGAACACTGAAGCTTTCTTT CASSSDLNTEAFF
few TRBJ1-4 - TRBV20-1 TGCAGTGCTAGAGTTATGGGGACTAATGAAAAACTGTTTTTT CSARVMGTNEKLFF
many TRBJ2-1 - TRBV13 TGTGCCAGCAGACTTCTCGGGACGGCTTACAATGAGCAGTTCTTC CASRLLGTAYNEQFF